Described below is a single T cell receptor beta chain sequence and its context. Its antigen is unknown. Possible read error: a much larger clone is one base away. Study-level points and caveats: Tumor memory CD4+ T cell TCR gene usage was found to cluster with blood and lymph node memory CD4+ cells and with lymph node naive CD4+ cells.

Tregs were sorted as CD4+CD25+CD127-/low cells. V was clipped by 5 bases and J by 3 bases; unmatched bases: 6. The CDR3 consists of 15 residues. Germline lookup yields CDR1 SNHLY and CDR2 FYNNEI. After constant-region reverse-primer amplification, full-length variable regions underwent semi-nested PCR with Nested Universal Primer A. From the 5' RACE reads, TCRdb called clonotypes with MiXCR, one entry per CDR3 protein. The top ten clones hold over 2% of a sample with about 32,000 distinct CDR3 sequences, more than 20% of them seen once. The material sequenced was tumor-infiltrating Tregs sorted from the breast tumor. This TCR was recovered from a female donor with breast cancer. V is TRBV2 and J is TRBJ2-1; 8 bases are shared with TRBD2. Here the CDR3 DNA reads TGTGCCAGCAGTCTTAGCGGGGCCGACTACAATGAGCAGTTCTTC. Its translation: CASSLSGADYNEQFF.